The 22 T cell receptor beta chains given below trace back to one sample, sequenced in a study of metastatic and nonmetastatic thyroid tumors. Via MiXCR, TCRdb re-called the PCR reads. This table holds around 13,000 clones, approximately 23% found once. Thyroid surgery was preceded by no treatment in any patient. Sequencing was performed on adjacent normal tissue. The receptors were gathered from a female donor with papillary thyroid cancer or a benign thyroid nodule (not recorded which). Some clones in this sample may be carry-over from other donors' samples.

This clone rates as medium-sized (0.01 to 0.1%). The V and J genes are TRBV18 and TRBJ2-7; D call uncertain. Looked up from germline, CDR1 is KGHSH and CDR2 is LQKENI. The V end lost 4 bases, the J end lost 2 bases, and 15 bases lay between the germline ends. This CDR3 has 15 residues. DNA of the CDR3: TGTGCCAGCTCACTACTCGACGGGCCAGCCTACGAGCAGTACTTC. This gives the protein CASSLLDGPAYEQYF.

This clone is judged medium-sized. This chain uses TRBV27 with TRBJ2-2; D ambiguous. Trimming shortened V by 4 bases and J by 3 bases, and 9 bases separated the two germline ends. CDR3 length equals 14 residues. Germline-derived CDR1 and CDR2 are MNHEY and SMNVEV (reference sequence). Written as DNA, the CDR3 is TGTGCCAGCAGTTCCCTGGATCACACCGGGGAGCTGTTTTTT. Encoded protein: CASSSLDHTGELFF.

The V call is TRBV15, the J call TRBJ1-1; D is unclear. This CDR3 has 13 amino acids. V lost 0 bases, J lost 10 bases, and 12 bases lay in between. Per the germline V gene, CDR1 is LNHNV and CDR2 is YYDKDF (reference sequence). CDR3 amino acids: CATSRDWVRVAFF. The CDR3 DNA sequence: TGTGCCACCAGCAGAGATTGGGTTCGCGTAGCTTTCTTT.

There are many counts of this clone. V usage is TRBV5-8 and J usage is TRBJ2-5; maybe TRBD1 (5 bases). The V and J ends lost 4 bases and 4 bases respectively, with 20 bases between them. The CDR3 is 16 residues long. The germline CDR1 and CDR2 sequences are SGHTS and YDEGEE. The CDR3 DNA is TGTGCCAGCAGCCCAAGGAATCGCCAGGGTGTAGAGACCCAGTACTTC. Translation gives CASSPRNRQGVETQYF.

This clone was seen more than once but under ten times. The V and J genes are TRBV6-5 and TRBJ2-7; D might be TRBD1 (6 bases). The CDR3 covers 13 residues. Germline values: CDR1 MNHEY, CDR2 SVGAGI. The V gene lost 2 bases and the J gene lost 3 bases, with 8 bases spanning the gap. CDR3 amino acids: CASSYKGGYEQYF. CDR3 nucleotides: TGTGCCAGCAGTTACAAAGGGGGCTACGAGCAGTACTTC.

This clone was seen once. The V call is TRBV5-1, the J call TRBJ2-1; 14 bases map to TRBD2. The germline CDR1 and CDR2 sequences are SGHRS and YFSETQ. With 2 bases clipped from V and 9 bases from J, the junction kept 16 bases outside the gene matches. The CDR3 runs 19 residues. This chain's CDR3 is CASSLTGTSGSRLFGEQFF. The DNA for the CDR3 is TGCGCCAGCAGCTTAACCGGGACTAGCGGGAGTAGGTTATTCGGTGAGCAGTTCTTC. Looking up the rest from reference TRBV5-1 and TRBJ2-1 gives the full variable domain: KAGVTQTPRYLIKTRGQQVTLSCSPISGHRSVSWYQQTPGQGLQFLFEYFSETQRNKGNFPGRFSGRQFSNSRSEMNVSTLELGDSALYLCASSLTGTSGSRLFGEQFFGPGTRLTVL.

The chain carries TRBV11-2 and TRBJ2-3; 11 positions agree with TRBD2. V was pared by 5 bases and J by 0 bases, with 4 bases of the junction left unmatched. Per germline, CDR1 SGHAT and CDR2 FQNNGV. The CDR3 is 16 amino acids. The chain's CDR3 is CASSQGTSGSTDTQYF. The CDR3 DNA sequence: TGTGCCAGCAGCCAAGGGACTAGCGGAAGCACAGATACGCAGTATTTT.

Relative to its sample, this clone is medium-sized. The J gene is TRBJ2-1, the V gene TRBV20-1; the D is unclear. V was pared by 3 bases and J by 0 bases, with 15 bases between. Per germline, CDR1 DFQATT and CDR2 SNEGSKA (reference sequence). The CDR3 length is 16 residues. The CDR3 sequence is CSASAPGASSYNEQFF. CDR3 nucleotide sequence: TGCAGTGCTAGCGCGCCCGGCGCTAGCTCCTACAATGAGCAGTTCTTC.

To note about this clone: Other DNA variants within this sample encode the same CDR3. The CDR3 DNA reads as TGCGCCAGCAGCTTGGGGGGGACGGATGGTGGAACTGAAGCTTTCTTT. Its translation is CASSLGGTDGGTEAFF. The chain employs TRBV5-1 and TRBJ1-1; D possibly corresponds to TRBD1 (5 bases). The CDR3 sequence is 16 residues long. CDR1 SGHRS and CDR2 YFSETQ come from the germline V gene. Trimming shortened V by 0 bases and J by 5 bases, and 17 bases separated the two germline ends.

This clone was counted many times. This chain uses TRBV12-5 with TRBJ2-1, with D possibly matching TRBD1 (5 bases). The ends were cut back, 2 bases at V and 7 bases at J, with 12 bases in the middle. Germline loops: CDR1 LGHNT, CDR2 FRNRAP. The length of the CDR3 is 14 residues. CDR3 sequence (DNA): TGTGCTAGTGGTTTGCCCTATGACAGTAATGAGCAGTTCTTC. Protein product: CASGLPYDSNEQFF.

This clone turned up a few times. At one end the junction does not follow the germline gene, possibly because of a read error. The rearrangement joins TRBV28 to TRBJ1-1, with no clear D. CDR3 length equals 13 residues. Per germline, CDR1 MDHEN and CDR2 SYDVKM. The CDR3 is CASTAWENTEAFF. DNA for the CDR3: TGTGCCAGCACCGCTTGGGAGAACACAGAAGCTTTCTTT.

At least ten counts were recorded for this clone. The genes are TRBV28 and TRBJ1-2; D perhaps matches TRBD1 (5 bases). The germline V gene encodes CDR1 MDHEN and CDR2 SYDVKM. The CDR3 extends over 13 amino acids. V was clipped by 6 bases and J by 8 bases, with 16 bases between them. In nucleotides, the CDR3 is TGTGCCAGCAGCCTAGGGGCGTTCATGGGCTACACCTTC. This codes for CASSLGAFMGYTF.

By share, this clone counts as medium-sized. The rearrangement links TRBV5-1 to TRBJ2-7; 11 bases align to TRBD2. Germline V gene data show CDR1 as SGHRS and CDR2 as YFSETQ. The CDR3 covers 14 residues. Trimming at V came to 5 bases and at J to 2 bases, leaving 3 bases not matched to a gene. CDR3 in DNA: TGCGCCAGCAGTAGCGGGAGGGCGACCTACGAGCAGTACTTC. This gives the protein CASSSGRATYEQYF.

V usage is TRBV30 and J usage is TRBJ2-7, with TRBD2 matching 7 bases. V shed 1 base and J 3 bases; nucleotides not matched to a gene: 3. CDR1 is GTSNPN, CDR2 SVGIG, per germline (reference sequence). This CDR3 has 13 residues. The CDR3 DNA follows: TGTGCCTGGAGTGCCCCTAGCGGCTACGAGCAGTACTTC. Translated, it gives CAWSAPSGYEQYF.

This clone has more than one count but fewer than ten. This rearrangement joins TRBV28 to TRBJ2-7; D might be TRBD1 (6 bases). This CDR3 comprises 14 residues. Germline assignment: CDR1 MDHEN and CDR2 SYDVKM. V was trimmed by 9 bases and J by 4 bases, leaving 19 bases between them. The CDR3 reads CASQGTPWGYEQYF. The DNA of the CDR3 is TGTGCCAGTCAGGGGACACCTTGGGGGTACGAGCAGTACTTC.

On this clone itself: A clone one base away is much larger, so this may be a read error. The DNA of the CDR3 is TGTGCCAGCAGCCACGGCGACAGGGGGAGGGGCTATGGCTACACCTTC. It translates to CASSHGDRGRGYGYTF. The chain employs TRBV4-2 and TRBJ1-2, with 9 bases identical to TRBD1. Germline V gives CDR1 LGHNA, CDR2 YNFKEQ. The junction had 9 bases not matched to a gene; V was cut back by 3 bases and J by 4 bases. The CDR3 has 16 residues.

This clone was seen a few times. The chain couples TRBV27 to TRBJ2-7; D is ambiguous. V lost 3 bases to trimming and J lost 6 bases, with 15 bases between them. The CDR3 is made up of 14 amino acids. CDR1 MNHEY and CDR2 SMNVEV come from the germline V gene (reference sequence). CDR3 in DNA: TGTGCCAGCAGTTTGAACACTGGGAAGGGCGAGCAGTACTTC. As protein: CASSLNTGKGEQYF.

The chain joins TRBV28 to TRBJ1-2; unclear D gene. Germline CDR1 reads MDHEN; CDR2 reads SYDVKM. The germline V and J ends were trimmed by 2 bases and 2 bases, with 9 bases remaining between them. The CDR3 covers 14 residues. The CDR3 protein is CASSLRPINYGYTF. CDR3 DNA: TGTGCCAGCAGTTTACGACCGATAAACTATGGCTACACCTTC.

This clone counts as medium-sized (0.01 to 0.1%). The chain joins TRBV27 to TRBJ1-5; D remains ambiguous. Germline V lookup: CDR1 MNHEY, CDR2 SMNVEV (reference sequence). There are 14 residues in the CDR3. Between the trimmed V and J ends, which lost 1 base and 5 bases, there was a span of 9 bases. The CDR3 spells CASSLWLGDQPQHF. DNA for the CDR3: TGTGCCAGCAGTTTATGGCTGGGTGATCAGCCCCAGCATTTT.

By its share, this clone is medium-sized (0.01 to 0.1%). This chain connects TRBV30 to TRBJ2-7; D gene unclear. Trimming shortened V by 1 base and J by 4 bases, and 5 bases separated the two germline ends. Germline V gene lookup returns CDR1 GTSNPN and CDR2 SVGIG (reference sequence). CDR3 size: 11 residues. The CDR3 DNA reads TGTGCCTGGAGTGACTTATACGAGCAGTACTTC. Amino acid sequence: CAWSDLYEQYF.

The V call is TRBV7-6, the J call TRBJ2-7, with 7 nucleotides matching TRBD1. The germline CDR1 and CDR2 sequences are SGHVS and FNYEAQ. The V segment lost 1 base and the J segment 3 bases; nucleotides outside the gene matches: 6. The CDR3 is 15 residues long. CDR3 in DNA: TGTGCCAGCAGCTTAGAGGACAGGCTATACTACGAGCAGTACTTC. This sequence encodes CASSLEDRLYYEQYF.

This chain connects TRBV5-1 to TRBJ2-1, with D tentatively TRBD2 (5 bases). CDR1 is SGHRS and CDR2 is YFSETQ in the germline V gene. This CDR3 region has 14 residues. Here the CDR3 DNA reads TGCGCTTCAGCGGCTGGAGCTCACTACAATGAGCAGTTCTTC. The encoded protein is CASAAGAHYNEQFF.